The clone carrying this T cell receptor (beta chain) occurred once. In germline, CDR1 is MNHEY, CDR2 SMNVEV (reference sequence). Trimming took off 1 base at V and 0 bases at J, with 8 bases between the two ends. The CDR3 is 15 amino acids. In the authors' workflow: Quantification of nucleated cells was approximated via reference gene primer amplification. The method was immunoSEQ multiplex PCR; TCRdb's version includes in-frame clones alone and lacks a portion of them. That table furnishes V, J and clone size, whereas the DNA furnished D and trimming. The sample lists 53,000 or so clones; about 76% were seen once. The source of the sample is a study of blood T cell repertoires in COVID-19. Turning to the study itself: Collection of acute and convalescent COVID-19 samples took place in the United States, Italy and Spain. T cells, B-cell-depleted T cells, or PBMCs provided the cDNA or gDNA that served as material.

V usage is TRBV27 and J usage is TRBJ2-3; unclear D gene. The sample consisted of peripheral blood. The clonotype comes from a man in his sixties or seventies with active or convalescent COVID-19. The CDR3 DNA reads TGTGCCAGCAGTTTATTTGCAGGTAGCACAGATACGCAGTATTTT. This encodes CASSLFAGSTDTQYF.